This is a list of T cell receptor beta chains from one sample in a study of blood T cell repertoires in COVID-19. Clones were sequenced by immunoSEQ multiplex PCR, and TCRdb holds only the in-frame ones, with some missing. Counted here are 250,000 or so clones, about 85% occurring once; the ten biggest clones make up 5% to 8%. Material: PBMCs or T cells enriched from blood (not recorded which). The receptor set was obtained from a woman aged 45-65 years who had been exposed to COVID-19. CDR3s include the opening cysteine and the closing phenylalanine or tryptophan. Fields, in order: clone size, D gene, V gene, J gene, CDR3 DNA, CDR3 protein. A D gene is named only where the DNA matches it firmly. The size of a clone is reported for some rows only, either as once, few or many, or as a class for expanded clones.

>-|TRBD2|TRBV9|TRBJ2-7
TGTGCCAGCAGCGGGGGGACTAGCGGCTCCTACGAGCAGTACTTC
CASSGGTSGSYEQYF
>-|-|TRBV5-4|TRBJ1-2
TGTGCCAGCAGCTACCCCAGGTGGGGGCACTATGGCTACACCTTC
CASSYPRWGHYGYTF
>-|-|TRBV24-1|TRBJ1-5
TGTGCCATTCAGGGGTATAGCAATCAGCCCCAGCATTTT
CAIQGYSNQPQHF
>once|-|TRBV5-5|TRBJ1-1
TGTGCCAGCAGCTTGGCCGGGGGGGCTATGAACACTGAAGCTTTCTTT
CASSLAGGAMNTEAFF
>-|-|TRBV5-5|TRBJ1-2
TGTGCCAGCAGCCTCAGGGTAGTCGGGGGCTACACCTTC
CASSLRVVGGYTF
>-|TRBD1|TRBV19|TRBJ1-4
TGTGCCAGTAGTCCAGGGGACAGGGGGCTGTTTTTT
CASSPGDRGLFF
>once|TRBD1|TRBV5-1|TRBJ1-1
TGCGCCAGCAGGCCCGGACAGGGAGGTACTGAAGCTTTCTTT
CASRPGQGGTEAFF
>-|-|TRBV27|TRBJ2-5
TGCGGTGTGGAGACCCAGTACTTC
CGVETQYF
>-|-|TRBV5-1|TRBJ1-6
TGCGCCAGTCGACAGGATAATTCACCCCTCCACTTT
CASRQDNSPLHF
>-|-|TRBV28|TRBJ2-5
TGTGCCAGCAGTCCCGTGGGGCAGGGGCAAGAGACCCAGTACTTC
CASSPVGQGQETQYF
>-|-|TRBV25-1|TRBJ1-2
TGTGCCAGCAGTGACGGGGGGTGGAACTATGGCTACACCTTC
CASSDGGWNYGYTF
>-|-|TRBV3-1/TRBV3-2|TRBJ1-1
TGTGCCAGCAGCCAACCCCATAGAGGGATGGACACTGAAGCTTTCTTT
CASSQPHRGMDTEAFF
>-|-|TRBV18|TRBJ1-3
TGTGCCAGCTCACTCGACAGGACTGGAAACACCATATATTTT
CASSLDRTGNTIYF
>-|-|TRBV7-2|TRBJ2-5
TGTGCCAGCAGCGCGAGGGCGACGAGAGAGACCCAGTACTTC
CASSARATRETQYF
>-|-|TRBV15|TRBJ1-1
TGTGCCACCAGCGGACCCTGGGGGGGAGTTGGCACTGAAGCTTTCTTT
CATSGPWGGVGTEAFF
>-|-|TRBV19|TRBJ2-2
TGTGCCTGCCGAAGTAGGGGGTCCACCGGGGAGCTGTTTTTT
CACRSRGSTGELFF
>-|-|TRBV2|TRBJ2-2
TGTGCCTGCTTGAGGGAGCTTCGGGACACCGGGGAGCTGTTTTTT
CACLRELRDTGELFF
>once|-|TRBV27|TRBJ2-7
TGTGCCAGCAGTTTAGTTTGGGGAGCCTACGAGCAGTACTTC
CASSLVWGAYEQYF
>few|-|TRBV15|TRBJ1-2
TGTGCCACCAGCAGACCTTCGGAGGGCTACACCTTC
CATSRPSEGYTF
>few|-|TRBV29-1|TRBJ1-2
TGCAGCGTTGATAAGACAGCCGTCTATGGCTACACCTTC
CSVDKTAVYGYTF
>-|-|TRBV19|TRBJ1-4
TGTGCCAGTAGGACAGCGCGCGAAAAACTGTTTTTT
CASRTAREKLFF
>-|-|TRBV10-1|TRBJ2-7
TGCGCCAGCAGCAAGGGGGACGAGCAGTACTTC
CASSKGDEQYF
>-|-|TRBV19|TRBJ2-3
TGTGCCAGCGGACAGTTACTCACAGATACGCAGTATTTT
CASGQLLTDTQYF
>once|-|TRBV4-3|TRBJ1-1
TGCGCCAGCAGCCAAGACCCCCCCGGGGGAATGAACACTGAAGCTTTCTTT
CASSQDPPGGMNTEAFF
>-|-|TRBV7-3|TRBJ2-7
TGTGCCAGCAGCATGGGGCCCCGTTACGAGCAGTACTTC
CASSMGPRYEQYF